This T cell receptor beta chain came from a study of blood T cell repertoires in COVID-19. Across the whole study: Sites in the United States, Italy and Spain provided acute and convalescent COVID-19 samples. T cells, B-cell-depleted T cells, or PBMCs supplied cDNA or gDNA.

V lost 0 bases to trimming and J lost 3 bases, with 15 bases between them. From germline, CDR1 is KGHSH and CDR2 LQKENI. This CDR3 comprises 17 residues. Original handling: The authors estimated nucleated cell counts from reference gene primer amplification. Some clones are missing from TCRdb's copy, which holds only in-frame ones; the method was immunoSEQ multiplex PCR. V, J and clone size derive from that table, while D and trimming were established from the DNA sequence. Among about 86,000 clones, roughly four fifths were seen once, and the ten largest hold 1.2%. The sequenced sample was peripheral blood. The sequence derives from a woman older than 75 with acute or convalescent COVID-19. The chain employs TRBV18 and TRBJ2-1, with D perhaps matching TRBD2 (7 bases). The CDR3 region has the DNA TGTGCCAGCTCACCACCAGGTGGCGGGGGCCGCTACAATGAGCAGTTCTTC. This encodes CASSPPGGGGRYNEQFF. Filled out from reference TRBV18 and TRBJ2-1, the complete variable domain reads NAGVMQNPRHLVRRRGQEARLRCSPMKGHSHVYWYRQLPEEGLKFMVYLQKENIIDESGMPKERFSAEFPKEGPSILRIQQVVRGDSAAYFCASSPPGGGGRYNEQFFGPGTRLTVL.